These T cell receptor beta chains were read from a single sample in a study of blood T cell repertoires in COVID-19. TCRdb's copy holds only in-frame clones and misses some; the assay was immunoSEQ multiplex PCR. The sample includes roughly 340,000 clones, more than 75% of them seen just once. Sequencing was carried out using peripheral blood. These receptors all stem from a woman in her late teens or twenties who had recovered from COVID-19. Each CDR3 is given with its conserved first and last residue. A D gene is named only where the DNA matches it firmly. Rows give clone size only sometimes, using once, few, many, or a class for an expanded clone.

len: 14
d_gene: TRBD2
abundance: .
v_gene: TRBV9
j_gene: TRBJ2-2
CDR3aa: CASSVGLAVGELFF
CDR3nt: TGTGCCAGCAGCGTAGGGCTAGCGGTCGGGGAGCTGTTTTTT

len: 14
d_gene: .
abundance: .
v_gene: TRBV19
j_gene: TRBJ1-5
CDR3aa: CASSVRDNNQPQHF
CDR3nt: TGTGCCAGCTCCGTACGGGACAACAATCAGCCCCAGCATTTT

len: 16
d_gene: .
abundance: .
v_gene: TRBV18
j_gene: TRBJ1-1
CDR3aa: CASSPRGDPWDTEAFF
CDR3nt: TGTGCCAGCTCACCACGCGGGGATCCTTGGGACACTGAAGCTTTCTTT

len: 20
d_gene: TRBD1
abundance: once
v_gene: TRBV15
j_gene: TRBJ1-1
CDR3aa: CATSRDVLRTGGFLNTEAFF
CDR3nt: TGTGCCACCAGCAGAGATGTTCTCCGGACAGGGGGCTTTTTGAACACTGAAGCTTTCTTT

len: 17
d_gene: TRBD2
abundance: .
v_gene: TRBV10-1
j_gene: TRBJ2-1
CDR3aa: CASSGDVAGEDYNEQFF
CDR3nt: TGCGCCAGCAGTGGGGACGTAGCGGGAGAGGACTACAATGAGCAGTTCTTC

len: 16
d_gene: TRBD2
abundance: few
v_gene: TRBV4-3
j_gene: TRBJ2-3
CDR3aa: CASSQALAGGPYTQYF
CDR3nt: TGCGCCAGCAGCCAAGCACTAGCGGGAGGGCCCTATACGCAGTATTTT

len: 14
d_gene: TRBD1
abundance: .
v_gene: TRBV6-6
j_gene: TRBJ1-3
CDR3aa: CASSLQGRGNTIYF
CDR3nt: TGTGCCAGCAGTTTACAGGGGCGGGGAAACACCATATATTTT

len: 17
d_gene: TRBD2
abundance: .
v_gene: TRBV19
j_gene: TRBJ2-6
CDR3aa: CASTPGGAFTGANVLTF
CDR3nt: TGTGCCAGTACGCCGGGAGGGGCTTTTACTGGGGCCAACGTCCTGACTTTC

len: 15
d_gene: .
abundance: .
v_gene: TRBV19
j_gene: TRBJ2-5
CDR3aa: CASSISPGSQETQYF
CDR3nt: TGTGCCAGTAGTATAAGTCCCGGGAGTCAAGAGACCCAGTACTTC

len: 13
d_gene: .
abundance: .
v_gene: TRBV5-4
j_gene: TRBJ2-5
CDR3aa: CASSLAGVETQYF
CDR3nt: TGTGCCAGCAGCTTGGCGGGAGTAGAGACCCAGTACTTC

len: 15
d_gene: TRBD2
abundance: .
v_gene: TRBV6-5
j_gene: TRBJ2-3
CDR3aa: CASSYLLADTDTQYF
CDR3nt: TGTGCCAGCAGTTACTTACTAGCGGACACAGATACGCAGTATTTT

len: 14
d_gene: .
abundance: .
v_gene: TRBV18
j_gene: TRBJ1-2
CDR3aa: CASSLSSGNYGYTF
CDR3nt: TGTGCCAGCTCACTATCATCGGGGAACTATGGCTACACCTTC

len: 15
d_gene: .
abundance: .
v_gene: TRBV2
j_gene: TRBJ2-3
CDR3aa: CASSETGEDTDTQYF
CDR3nt: TGTGCCAGCAGTGAGACAGGAGAAGACACAGATACGCAGTATTTT